This T cell receptor beta chain was documented in a study of T cells in Graves' hyperthyroidism and ophthalmopathy. Thyroid ultrasound, orbital computed tomography, clinical symptoms, and serum thyroxine and TRAb underpinned diagnoses. RNA transcripts yielded amplified TCR beta CDR3 regions. With the HTBI primer set, the TCR CDR3 went through a first round of RT-PCR. TCRdb analysed the multiplex PCR reads with MiXCR anew, one entry per CDR3 protein. Among some 350,000 distinct CDR3 sequences listed, roughly 19% were seen once. This clonotype was observed at least ten times. The CDR3 has 14 residues. Trimming pared 4 bases from V and 5 bases from J, leaving 14 bases between. CDR1 is MNHEY and CDR2 is SVGAGI in the germline V gene.

The sequence was collected from a woman aged 18-35 years with Graves' hyperthyroidism. This chain links TRBV6-5 with TRBJ1-1; tentative D call: TRBD1 (5 bases). The sample consisted of blood. CDR3 bases: TGTGCCAGCAGTTCGGACGGGGCCGGGACTGAAGCTTTCTTT. Translating it yields CASSSDGAGTEAFF.